One and the same sample provided the 10 T cell receptor beta chains below, sequenced in a study of PD-L1 blockade in urothelial cancer (dated by TCRdb to between 2016 and 2019). What this sample's time point label stands for: peripheral blood 6 weeks after treatment start. The library relied on the immunoSEQ multiplex PCR assay. Held by TCRdb, this immuneACCESS table contains in-frame sequences only and omits some clones. Under half of the omission traces to an unresolved V gene where checked; the cause of the rest is unknown. The sample has 35,000 to 55,000 clones on record, approximately 83% of them singletons. The leading ten clones occupy over 12% of the sample. The material sequenced was PBMCs, taken around atezolizumab (anti-PD-L1) treatment. The receptors shown here come from a man aged 55-75 years with urothelial cancer.

A single count supports this clone. The V call is TRBV5-1, the J call TRBJ2-3; 8 bases map to TRBD2. Germline lookup yields CDR1 SGHRS and CDR2 YFSETQ. This CDR3 contains 17 residues. The V and J ends lost 4 bases and 4 bases, in that order; junction bases with no gene match: 14. The CDR3 protein is CASSKPVGLAGPDTQYF. The CDR3 coding sequence is TGCGCCAGCAGCAAACCGGTCGGGCTAGCGGGCCCAGATACGCAGTATTTT.

There are a few counts of this clone. The chain uses TRBV6-5 and TRBJ1-6; TRBD1 matches 9 bases. In germline, CDR1 is MNHEY, CDR2 SVGAGI. The CDR3 sequence is 16 residues long. The V and J ends lost 2 bases and 14 bases, in that order; junction bases with no gene match: 13. In nucleotides, the CDR3 is TGTGCCAGCAGTTACCCCTCGACAGGGGGTAGATTCACCCTCCACTTT. Residues: CASSYPSTGGRFTLHF.

The count of this clone is one. This sequence joins TRBV5-1 and TRBJ2-5; 7 bases match TRBD1. Germline lookup yields CDR1 SGHRS and CDR2 YFSETQ. The CDR3 has 14 residues. J was trimmed by 2 bases and V by 2 bases; bases with no gene match: 3. For the CDR3, the DNA is TGCGCCAGCAGCTTTGGACAGGTACAAGAGACCCAGTACTTC. Translated: CASSFGQVQETQYF.

This clone was picked up one time. The chain is built from TRBV30 and TRBJ2-5; D possibly corresponds to TRBD2 (5 bases). Looked up from germline, CDR1 is GTSNPN and CDR2 is SVGIG (reference sequence). The CDR3 runs 13 residues. The V end was cut by 3 bases, the J end by 5 bases, with 13 bases between. For the CDR3, the DNA is TGTGCCTGGAGGAACGGACTTCGCGAGACCCAGTACTTC. As protein: CAWRNGLRETQYF.

The chain uses TRBV25-1 and TRBJ1-1; 9 nucleotides match TRBD1. The ends lost 4 bases at V and 11 bases at J; junction bases unmatched: 8. Germline V gives CDR1 MGHDK, CDR2 SYGVNS. CDR3 length equals 13 residues. The CDR3 region has the DNA TGTGCCAGCAGTGTCACAGGGGGCAGGTCGGCTTTCTTT. This translates into CASSVTGGRSAFF.

The CDR3 DNA reads TGTGCCAGCAGTTATCATGCCAGACTAGTGCCGTCCAACGAGCAGTACTTC. This translates into CASSYHARLVPSNEQYF. The rearrangement joins TRBV5-4 to TRBJ2-7; perhaps TRBD2 as D (6 bases). This CDR3 has 17 residues. V was trimmed by 5 bases and J by 5 bases, leaving 26 bases between them. Germline-derived CDR1 and CDR2 are SGHNT and YYREEE (reference sequence).

This sequence joins TRBV7-8 and TRBJ2-7; TRBD1 agrees at 7 bases. CDR1 is SGHVS, CDR2 FQNEAQ, per germline. V was clipped by 1 base and J by 1 base; unmatched bases: 10. The CDR3 has 17 residues. CDR3 coding DNA: TGTGCCAGCAGCTTAGACGTCCGGGCCAGGGGGTCCTACGAGCAGTACTTC. It yields the protein CASSLDVRARGSYEQYF. Full variable domain (missing parts from reference TRBV7-8 and TRBJ2-7): GAGVSQSPRYKVAKRGQDVALRCDPISGHVSLFWYQQALGQGPEFLTYFQNEAQLDKSGLPSDRFFAERPEGSVSTLKIQRTQQEDSAVYLCASSLDVRARGSYEQYFGPGTRLTVT.

A few counts support this clone. This chain uses TRBV11-2 with TRBJ1-4; D ambiguous. V lost 4 bases, J lost 8 bases, and 8 bases lay in between. Germline-derived CDR1 and CDR2 are SGHAT and FQNNGV. CDR3 length: 12 amino acids. CDR3 nucleotide sequence: TGTGCCAGCAGCTATTCGGGGGAAAAACTGTTTTTT. Residues: CASSYSGEKLFF.

The J gene is TRBJ1-3, the V gene TRBV5-1; 8 nucleotides line up with TRBD1. V lost 0 bases and J lost 2; bases outside the gene matches: 1. CDR3 length equals 15 residues. In germline, CDR1 is SGHRS, CDR2 YFSETQ. The CDR3 spells CASSLDRGAGNTIYF. In nucleotides, the CDR3 is TGCGCCAGCAGCTTGGACAGGGGGGCTGGAAACACCATATATTTT. Looking up the rest from reference TRBV5-1 and TRBJ1-3 gives the full variable domain: KAGVTQTPRYLIKTRGQQVTLSCSPISGHRSVSWYQQTPGQGLQFLFEYFSETQRNKGNFPGRFSGRQFSNSRSEMNVSTLELGDSALYLCASSLDRGAGNTIYFGEGSWLTVV.

This chain links TRBV5-4 with TRBJ2-2; tentatively, D is TRBD2 (5 bases). The CDR3 has 13 residues. Deletions cut 1 base from V and 4 bases from J, with 5 bases between. The germline gives CDR1 SGHNT, CDR2 YYREEE (reference sequence). CDR3 sequence: CASSLTSTGELFF. CDR3 coding DNA: TGTGCCAGCAGCTTGACTAGCACCGGGGAGCTGTTTTTT.